The sequence of this TCR beta chain was determined in a study of cytomegalovirus exposure and HLA in healthy donors (dated by TCRdb to 2017 to 2019). For context, the study as a whole: An earlier analysis of roughly 610 of the donors reported 276 Gb of sequence data and 100 million to 120 million unique TCR beta sequences obtained from some 200 million T cells. An early release covering some 640 HLA-typed donors comprised 250 to 350 gigabases of sequencing data and about 90 million unique TCR sequences. Among the roughly 430 genotyped donors, around 81% belonged to the genetic ancestry cluster associated with self-reported Caucasian donors. The study aimed to test whether cataloging public T cell receptors could reveal signatures of past pathogen exposure. The study used immunosequencing to profile the T cell repertoires of 666 subjects and linked those repertoires to cytomegalovirus serostatus. A separate validation cohort of roughly 110 different subjects was used in addition to the approximately 700-subject first cohort. To predict cytomegalovirus infection status, the study combined high-throughput TCR immunosequencing, statistical association of individual TCRs with disease status, and machine learning. To study patterns of TCR occurrence, a later analysis re-analyzed previously published TCR beta repertoires from 550 to 800 donors and added high-resolution HLA genotyping. The later analysis used no new phenotypic data to find candidate immune exposures, relying instead on TCR beta sequences and their occurrence across donors. An earlier analysis of 587 of the donors used high-throughput TCR beta sequencing to judge whether each TCR beta V gene segment behaved as functional or pseudogenic. Alongside the repertoire data, information on donor age, sex, ethnicity and CMV serostatus was compiled. In a later genetic analysis, genome-wide SNP genotypes for about three fifths of the roughly 670 donors were used, and that subset was treated as a discovery cohort. All discovery cohort repertoires had been generated using a single sequencing platform. HLA typing included class I and class II loci at four-digit resolution. The number of donors typed differed by locus, with roughly 620-640 for A, B, C, DRB1 and DQB1, around 500 for DQA1, 606 for DPA1, and some 440 for DPB1. Four to six DR-DQ haplotypes were handled as single units for association and clustering because linkage in the cohort was strong. On average, roughly 240,000 unique TCR beta nucleotide sequences were sequenced per donor among 398 genotyped donors of the cohort, with about 17% of those sequences being non-productive.

General findings and caveats noted by the study authors: Over 15 rarely observed V segments, including chromosome 9 orphons, were excluded from the earlier analysis of a few hundred of the donors because counts were too low. Several of the top co-occurrence clusters appeared to be linked to parvovirus B19, influenza, CMV and Epstein-Barr virus, according to a later analysis. The study gave a list of 150 to 200 TCR beta chains associated with cytomegalovirus. An association between a missense DCLRE1C variant and V-gene and J-gene trimming of TCR beta chains was found in a later genetic analysis and replicated in an independent cohort. The authors suggested that the approach could potentially be extended to other disease states and immunological phenotypes. In vitro tests confirmed that a few of the cytomegalovirus-associated TCR beta chains recognize cytomegalovirus antigens. A later analysis found that most CMV-associated TCR beta chains appeared HLA-restricted, with HLA associations seemingly driven largely by CMV exposure. A later analysis found that TCR association rates varied across HLA loci, with DRB1 alleles showing the most associated TCRs and HLA-C alleles the fewest. HLA typing was unavailable for some donors at each locus, so association tests used only the typed subset. Compared with equally common non-associated chains, HLA-associated TCR beta chains in a later analysis were more clonally expanded and had lower generation probabilities. The only immune exposure information available for the cohort was CMV serostatus. A cluster of highly shared sequence variants was judged likely to be a technical artifact of the sequencing pipeline. Assigning TCR associations to individual alleles was difficult when HLA alleles, especially DR and DQ, strongly co-occurred. The presence/absence analyses assumed that sequencing depth was roughly uniform across donors, and that assumption may not be true. Specific HLA alleles were associated with more than 15,000 TCR beta sequences at a false discovery rate of 0.05 in a later analysis. This cohort had only TCR beta chains sequenced, and the lack of alpha or paired-chain data limited which features could be detected. An earlier analysis of around 540 of the donors showed that most TCR beta V segments appeared in productive rearrangements either about 87% or about 30% of the time, which broadly matched IMGT annotations. A further reported finding was that TCR beta sequences accurately predicted the HLA-A and HLA-B alleles for most subjects in the first cohort. Most TCR sequences were seen in very few donors, while some public TCRs were found in many individuals. Compared with the roughly 600-donor mean, donors in an Asian-associated ancestry cluster had fewer N-insertions in productive TCRs, according to a later genetic analysis. In both the original and validation cohorts, the classifier was reported to diagnose cytomegalovirus status with high specificity and sensitivity. The 87-base-pair reads could not distinguish some IMGT-functional V segments, including TRBV6-2 and TRBV6-3, so those segments were excluded. Linkage disequilibrium might explain the correlated functional status among segregating V segments, but an unknown experimental factor could not be ruled out.

Libraries were made using the immunoSEQ multiplex PCR assay. For the multiplex PCR, a mixture combining 60 forward primers for TCR Vbeta segments and 13 reverse primers for TCR Jbeta segments was used. The CDR3 region of rearranged TCR beta genes was amplified from genomic DNA with a multiplex PCR assay. The Illumina HiSeq System was used to sequence the amplified TCR beta libraries as 87-base-pair reads. Per the source publication's procedure: A later analysis counted approximately 84 million unique TCR beta chains across the 690 or so repertoires, and around 12 million of these chains were shared by at least two donors. To remove PCR and sequencing errors, raw reads were error-corrected and collapsed into unique sequences using a nearest-neighbor algorithm that merged closely related sequences. To assign V, D and J gene segments, CDR3 sequences were aligned to IMGT reference sequences. For a sequence to be retained, a match of at least six nucleotides to both a V gene segment and a J gene segment was required. Rearrangements were called productive when the CDR3 lacked stop codons and stayed in frame with V and J; all others were non-productive. Following IMGT convention, CDR3 was defined as the stretch from the second conserved V-encoded cysteine to the conserved J-encoded phenylalanine. In an earlier analysis of around 540 of the donors, sequences lacking an unambiguous match to a single V gene segment were excluded. In an earlier analysis of around 590 of the donors, a V segment was called functional when productive rearrangements were above 56.7%, and segregating when the standard deviation between donors exceeded 5%. A statistical classification framework was built to diagnose cytomegalovirus status from the catalog of TCR beta chain sequences. In a later analysis, TCR nucleotide sequences were compared against IMGT/GENE-DB human TR gene sequences so that V and J genes could be assigned. Using the TCRdist pipeline, a later analysis assigned CDR3 sequences along with most-parsimonious VDJ recombination scenarios. A later analysis defined each TCR beta chain by its CDR3 amino acid sequence plus V-gene family, and excluded reads lacking a unique V-gene family. In a later analysis, 450 to 600 highly shared, low-generation-probability nucleotide sequences were removed to address suspected cross-contamination and a sequencing artifact. For each public chain, a later analysis derived a clonal expansion index from normalized ranks of inferred template counts within each repertoire. Generation probabilities in a later analysis came from a VDJ recombination model fitted to out-of-frame rearrangements, and those results were checked against IGoR. In a later analysis, TCR-TCR, TCR-HLA and TCR-CMV co-occurrence was scored with hypergeometric tests, and a repertoire-size bias correction was applied to TCR pairs. A later analysis estimated false discovery rates by permuting HLA or CMV assignments 20 times. In a later analysis, co-occurring TCRs were grouped with DBSCAN, and TCRdist sequence similarity was added when clustering was performed within HLA-allele-positive subsets. For co-occurrence clustering, repertoires with fewer than 30,000 or more than 120,000 public chains were excluded, along with several repertoires with anomalous nucleotide sharing. Sourced from immuneACCESS, this table was stored by TCRdb with only in-frame sequences that have V and J called. A share of the clones is absent; for the studies checked, an unresolved V gene accounts for under half, and the remainder has no known explanation. That table furnishes V, J and clone size, whereas the DNA furnished D and trimming. In this sample the table shows under 200,000 clones, 80% of which occur a single time. The top ten clones comprise about 6.3% of the sample.

Of note for this clone: It has no known antigen specificity. One end of the junction does not line up with germline, which may come from a read error.

The germline V gene (reference sequence) provides CDR1 SEHNR and CDR2 FQNEAQ. From cysteine to phenylalanine, the CDR3 is 12 amino acids long. The only DNA kept is the CDR3, 36 bases in frame from the first base. In total, roughly 670 healthy bone marrow donors made up the cohort. At the time of sampling, all cohort members were nominally healthy, though unrecorded immune exposures were likely present. The donor was CMV seropositive and belonged to the group of 250 to 350 seropositive cohort members. Each donor provided a peripheral blood sample, and peripheral blood mononuclear cells were used for TCR beta sequencing. The Qiagen DNeasy Blood Extraction Kit was used to extract genomic DNA from the blood cell samples.

This TCR was recovered from a male donor in good health and CMV-seropositive. The chain employs TRBV7-9 and TRBJ2-3, with no confidently assigned D gene. The specimen was PBMCs. The CDR3 protein: CSSSLSWDTQYF. The nucleotide sequence reads as follows: TGTTCCAGCAGCCTAAGCTGGGATACGCAGTATTTT.